This T cell receptor beta chain was retrieved from a study of identical twins. A universal primer binding site was introduced by template switching. The final cDNA contained unique molecular identifiers. A single record per CDR3 protein comes from TCRdb applying MiXCR to the 5' RACE reads. The sample carries a few hundred thousand distinct CDR3 sequences, around 12% recorded once. This clonotype was detected many times. CDR3 length: 15 residues. The germline CDR1 and CDR2 sequences are SGHTA and FQGTGA. V was clipped by 5 bases and J by 5 bases; unmatched bases: 4. A further study also used this sample, focusing on yellow fever vaccine responses in identical twins.

This chain links TRBV7-3 with TRBJ2-1, with TRBD2 identical over 12 bases. What was sequenced was CD8+ T cells sorted from blood. This sequence was found in a woman aged 18-35 years in good health. The CDR3 protein is CASSTLAGGHNEQFF. The CDR3 bases are TGTGCCAGCAGCACACTAGCGGGAGGACACAATGAGCAGTTCTTC.